This T cell receptor beta chain was identified in a study of CD8 T cells in Susac syndrome. Findings of the study overall: Regarding the TCR sequencing and HLA analysis, the study admitted that a relatively small number of individuals were involved.

Concerning this clonotype: Antigen specificity is unknown.

Random hexamers primed reverse transcription of about 0.5 to 1 ug RNA. Each CDR3 protein gets one entry after TCRdb re-called the immunoSEQ multiplex PCR reads with MiXCR. The table includes approximately 180,000 distinct CDR3 sequences, approximately 96% detected once. The V gene's germline CDR1 is DFQATT and CDR2 SNEGSKA (reference sequence). Trimming at V came to 4 bases and at J to 0 bases, leaving 4 bases not matched to a gene. The CDR3 contains 15 residues. While CD8+ and CD4+ T cells were isolated negatively, TEMRA cells were enriched by FACS. The gene calls are TRBV20-1 and TRBJ2-5, with 11 bases identical to TRBD2. This receptor was obtained from a human donor with multiple sclerosis. Source material: CD4+ T cells from PBMCs. The CDR3 protein is CSAILAGGHQETQYF. In DNA form, the CDR3 reads TGCAGTGCTATTCTAGCGGGGGGCCACCAAGAGACCCAGTACTTC.